This TCR beta chain appears in the sequencing data of a study of T cells in Graves' hyperthyroidism and ophthalmopathy. Regions amplified from RNA transcripts were the TCR beta CDR3 regions. The TCR CDR3 was amplified in a first-round RT-PCR using the HTBI primer set. TCRdb reanalysed the multiplex PCR reads using MiXCR and keeps one entry per CDR3 protein. The sample consists of about 350,000 distinct CDR3 sequences, about a sixth of them appearing once. This clonotype was counted ten times or more. One end of the junction varies from germline; a read error may be responsible. This receptor was taken from a woman aged 40 to 50 with Graves' ophthalmopathy. The sequenced material came from blood.

DNA for the CDR3: TGTGCCAACAGCTTAGAGGGATGGACCCAGTACTTC. It yields the protein CANSLEGWTQYF. The chain couples TRBV7-2 to TRBJ2-5; D is perhaps TRBD2 (5 bases). This CDR3 has 12 residues. Germline V gene sequence: CDR1 SGHTA, CDR2 FQGNSA.